This T cell receptor beta chain was sequenced during a study of OX40 agonist ivuxolimab in advanced cancers. Study-wide results and limits: Those patients achieving a partial response at 0.1-3.0 mg/kg showed among the lowest clonal expansion.

Blood draws occurred at baseline, cycle 4 day 1, and cycle 7 day 1. Germline CDR1 SGDLS, CDR2 YYNGEE. The J segment lost 4 bases and the V segment lost 4 bases, leaving 10 bases of the junction unmatched. The CDR3 covers 16 residues. The assay was immunoSEQ multiplex PCR, and TCRdb's table has in-frame clones only and misses some. The sample carries about 44,000 clones, around 80% recorded once. Comments on this clone: Its specificity is not known.

The origin of this receptor is an adult with an advanced solid tumor such as melanoma, head and neck, liver or kidney cancer. The material sequenced was CD4+ or CD8+ T cells sorted from blood, taken in a trial of the OX40 agonist ivuxolimab. The chain has TRBV9 and TRBJ2-7; 11 nucleotides match TRBD2. The CDR3 coding sequence is TGTGCCAGCAGCCCCCGGCGAACTAGCGGGAGTTACGAGCAGTACTTC. It codes for CASSPRRTSGSYEQYF.